This T cell receptor beta chain is from a study of blood T cell repertoires in COVID-19. Profiled with immunoSEQ multiplex PCR; TCRdb holds only in-frame clones, not every one. This table has about 86,000 clones, around 86% appearing once. The CDR3 totals 16 residues. The V segment lost 5 bases and the J segment 2 bases; nucleotides outside the gene matches: 8. The germline V gene has CDR1 SGHTA and CDR2 FQGTGA. The sequenced sample was peripheral blood. The origin of this receptor is a human donor in a cohort sampled during active COVID-19. The chain carries TRBV7-3 and TRBJ2-3; TRBD2 matches 9 bases. The CDR3 here is CASSLVAGADTDTQYF. CDR3 bases: TGTGCCAGCAGCCTCGTAGCGGGAGCGGACACAGATACGCAGTATTTT.